This T cell receptor beta chain was profiled in a study of identical twins. A remark on this clonotype: Its antigen is not identified.

The study's findings and limits: Low generation probability was overrepresented in out-of-frame alpha sequences shared by twins.

The germline V gene has CDR1 SGHRS and CDR2 YFSETQ. This CDR3 region has 16 residues. Trimming stripped 2 bases from V and 3 bases from J, with 17 bases between. A universal primer binding site was introduced by template switching. The final cDNA contained unique molecular identifiers. TCRdb independently ran MiXCR on the 5' RACE reads; one entry per CDR3 protein. The sample has 350,000 to 450,000 distinct CDR3 sequences, less than 20% seen once. Sequencing input: naive T cells sorted from blood. The chain employs TRBV5-1 and TRBJ1-1; D is unresolved. The TCR comes from a middle-aged man in good health. The CDR3 bases are TGCGCCAGCAGCTTCTCTTGGAAAGGAACGCACACTGAAGCTTTCTTT. This sequence encodes CASSFSWKGTHTEAFF.